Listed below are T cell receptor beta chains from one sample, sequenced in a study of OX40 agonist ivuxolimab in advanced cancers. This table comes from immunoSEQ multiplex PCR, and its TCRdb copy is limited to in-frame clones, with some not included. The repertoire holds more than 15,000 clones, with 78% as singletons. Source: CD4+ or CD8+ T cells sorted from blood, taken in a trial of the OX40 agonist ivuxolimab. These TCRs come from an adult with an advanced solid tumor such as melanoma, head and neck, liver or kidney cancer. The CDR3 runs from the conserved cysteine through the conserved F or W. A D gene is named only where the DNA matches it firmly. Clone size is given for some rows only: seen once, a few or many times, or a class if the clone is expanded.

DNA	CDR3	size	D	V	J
TGTGCCAGCAAGATCGGCGCCGGAGGGAGCGAGCAGTACTTC	CASKIGAGGSEQYF	NA	NA	TRBV27	TRBJ2-7
TGTGCCAGCAGCTTATTAACAGGAGCCTACGAGCAGTACTTC	CASSLLTGAYEQYF	NA	NA	TRBV11-2	TRBJ2-7
TGCGCCAGCAGCCAAAACTTCGGGACCACAGATACGCAGTATTTT	CASSQNFGTTDTQYF	few	NA	TRBV4-3	TRBJ2-3
TGTGCCAGCAGCGTAGGCGGGGCCCCGAACACTGAAGCTTTCTTT	CASSVGGAPNTEAFF	few	NA	TRBV9	TRBJ1-1
TGCGCCAGCAGCCAAGTCTCGGGTCTGGACTATGGCTACACCTTC	CASSQVSGLDYGYTF	NA	NA	TRBV4-3	TRBJ1-2
TGTGCCATCAGTGAGTTGCTGGGTTGGGCAGGCTACACCTTC	CAISELLGWAGYTF	once	NA	TRBV10-3	TRBJ1-2
TGTGCCAGCAGGCCTAGTCTTGGATACGAGCAGTACTTC	CASRPSLGYEQYF	few	NA	TRBV6-6	TRBJ2-7
TGTGCCAGCAGCACGACAGGGGGCTCCTACGAGCAGTACTTC	CASSTTGGSYEQYF	NA	TRBD1	TRBV9	TRBJ2-7
TGTGCCAGCAGGGCGGGACTAGCGGGGGGTGCGCCGGAGACCCAGTACTTC	CASRAGLAGGAPETQYF	NA	TRBD2	TRBV11-2	TRBJ2-5
TGTGCCAGCAGCTTGGCAATCGGCTCCTACAATGAGCAGTTCTTC	CASSLAIGSYNEQFF	NA	NA	TRBV7-9	TRBJ2-1
TGTGCCAGCAGCCCCTGGACTAGCGACGAGCAGTACTTC	CASSPWTSDEQYF	NA	TRBD2	TRBV11-2	TRBJ2-7
TGTGCCAGCAGTTCTACTAGCGGGAGGTGGTATGAGCAGTTCTTC	CASSSTSGRWYEQFF	NA	TRBD2	TRBV27	TRBJ2-1
TGCGCCAGCAGCCATTTCATCGGCGGTACGAACTTCGGGGAGCTGTTTTTT	CASSHFIGGTNFGELFF	NA	NA	TRBV4-3	TRBJ2-2
TGTGCCAGCAGCGTCGGATATACCTACGAGCAGTACTTC	CASSVGYTYEQYF	NA	NA	TRBV5-4	TRBJ2-7
TGTGCCAGCAGCCAAGGACAGGGCCCCTACGAGCAGTACTTC	CASSQGQGPYEQYF	NA	TRBD1	TRBV14	TRBJ2-7
TGTGCCAGCAGCTTAGATGTTTGGTGGCAGTCCGCCCGTTTCTATGGCTACACCTTC	CASSLDVWWQSARFYGYTF	once	NA	TRBV11-3	TRBJ1-2
TGTGCCACCAGCAGAGTTACGGGGTGGGAGACCCAGTACTTC	CATSRVTGWETQYF	NA	NA	TRBV15	TRBJ2-5
TGTGCTAGTGGTTTCCCGACAGGGGGCGGCCGAATGAACACTGAAGCTTTCTTT	CASGFPTGGGRMNTEAFF	NA	TRBD1	TRBV12-5	TRBJ1-1
TGTGCCAGCAGCTTACCAGACATGGGATCACCCCTCCACTTT	CASSLPDMGSPLHF	few	NA	TRBV7-9	TRBJ1-6
TGTGCCACTTGGCCCTACGAGCAGTACTTC	CATWPYEQYF	NA	NA	TRBV6-5	TRBJ2-7
TGTGCCAGCAGCCGGGACATAACCTACGAGCAGTACTTC	CASSRDITYEQYF	NA	NA	TRBV5-4	TRBJ2-7
TGCGCCAGCAGCTTGGGACACAGCTCCTACAATGAGCAGTTCTTC	CASSLGHSSYNEQFF	once	NA	TRBV5-1	TRBJ2-1
TGTGCCAGCAGTTTTTTTAGCGGGAGCACAGATACGCAGTATTTT	CASSFFSGSTDTQYF	NA	TRBD2	TRBV6-6	TRBJ2-3
TGTGCCAGCAGCCCCCCCAACACTGTAGCCAAAAACATTCGGTACTTC	CASSPPNTVAKNIRYF	NA	NA	TRBV7-9	TRBJ2-4
TGTGCCAGCAGCTTCGGACAGGGGATATACGAGCAGTACTTC	CASSFGQGIYEQYF	NA	TRBD1	TRBV27	TRBJ2-7
TGTGCCAGCAGCCCTGAAACCGGGAGCGATGGCTACACCTTC	CASSPETGSDGYTF	NA	NA	TRBV5-5	TRBJ1-2
TGCAGCGTTTACCCTACGGGACAGGGTTACAATGAGCAGTTCTTC	CSVYPTGQGYNEQFF	NA	TRBD1	TRBV29-1	TRBJ2-1
TGTGCCAGCAGCGACCGGGACTATCCAGATACGCAGTATTTT	CASSDRDYPDTQYF	NA	TRBD2	TRBV9	TRBJ2-3
TGCGCCAGCAGTGAAGGAACAGGGGCCTCTGGAAACACCATATATTTT	CASSEGTGASGNTIYF	NA	TRBD1	TRBV10-2	TRBJ1-3
TGTGCCAGCAGCGTAGGTGTCGATAGCACAGATACGCAGTATTTT	CASSVGVDSTDTQYF	NA	NA	TRBV9	TRBJ2-3
TGTGCCAGCAGCTTGGGGACTCTTGGCTACACCTTC	CASSLGTLGYTF	NA	NA	TRBV5-6	TRBJ1-2
TGCGCCAGCAGCTTTTCCGGGACAGGGGGAGCTGGCTACACCTTC	CASSFSGTGGAGYTF	NA	TRBD1	TRBV5-1	TRBJ1-2
TGTGCCAGCAGTCCACGACAGGGCGGGAACACCGGGGAGCTGTTTTTT	CASSPRQGGNTGELFF	once	TRBD1	TRBV27	TRBJ2-2
TGTGCCAGCAGCTTAATCCGCCGAGACCCTTATGGCTACACCTTC	CASSLIRRDPYGYTF	NA	NA	TRBV5-6	TRBJ1-2
TGTGCCAGCAGCTTACCGGACGTGGCCGGGGAGCTGTTTTTT	CASSLPDVAGELFF	NA	NA	TRBV7-9	TRBJ2-2
TGTGCCAGCAGCATCCCCTCAGGAGGGCTCTACAATGAGCAGTTCTTC	CASSIPSGGLYNEQFF	NA	NA	TRBV5-5	TRBJ2-1
TGTGCCAGCAGTTTAAACAGTTTCTATGGCTACACCTTC	CASSLNSFYGYTF	NA	NA	TRBV27	TRBJ1-2